The clone carrying this T cell receptor beta chain was counted at least ten times. Its antigen is undetermined. This sample stems from a study of human T cells and chemical hapten exposure. The study's findings and limits: Alopecia affected the donors, so their immune response may differ from healthy people's.

The V and J ends lost 1 base and 2 bases respectively, with 5 bases between them. Germline CDR1 SEHNR, CDR2 FQNEAQ (reference sequence). There are 14 residues in the CDR3. The library gave individual cDNA molecules unique molecular identifiers. TCRdb re-called the RACE reads with MiXCR, one entry per CDR3 protein. The table lists just over 350,000 distinct CDR3 sequences, about 6% of them singletons. Time point indicated: patch test 2, 6 weeks after DPC sensitization. Treatment: therapeutic diphenylcyclopropenone sensitization with weekly scalp DPC. V and J are TRBV7-9 and TRBJ1-4, with D unresolved. Material: whole blood, obtained in connection with sensitization to the hapten diphenylcyclopropenone (DPC). The TCR was taken from a woman aged 18-30 years with alopecia areata. Some clones in this sample may be carry-over from other donors' samples. CDR3 residues: CASSLGGTNEKLFF. The DNA of the CDR3 is TGTGCCAGCAGCTTAGGAGGGACTAATGAAAAACTGTTTTTT.